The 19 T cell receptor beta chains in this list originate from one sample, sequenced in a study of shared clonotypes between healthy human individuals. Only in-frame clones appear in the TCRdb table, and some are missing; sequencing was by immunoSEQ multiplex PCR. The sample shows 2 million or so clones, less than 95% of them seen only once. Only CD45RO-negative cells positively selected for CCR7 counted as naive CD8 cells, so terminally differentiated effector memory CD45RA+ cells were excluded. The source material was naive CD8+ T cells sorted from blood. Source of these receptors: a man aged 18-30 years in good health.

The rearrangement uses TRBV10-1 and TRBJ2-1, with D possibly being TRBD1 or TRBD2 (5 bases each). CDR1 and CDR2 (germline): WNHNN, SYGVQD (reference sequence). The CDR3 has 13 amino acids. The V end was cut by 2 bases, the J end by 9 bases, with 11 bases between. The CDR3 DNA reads TGCGCCAGCAGTGAGGGGACGACATCTGAGCAGTTCTTC. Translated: CASSEGTTSEQFF.

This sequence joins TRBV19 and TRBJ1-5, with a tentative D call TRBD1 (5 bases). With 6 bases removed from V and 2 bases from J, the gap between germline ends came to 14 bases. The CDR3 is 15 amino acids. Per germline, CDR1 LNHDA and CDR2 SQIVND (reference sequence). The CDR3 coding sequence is TGTGCCAGTAGCTACCGGGACGGACGCAATCAGCCCCAGCATTTT. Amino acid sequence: CASSYRDGRNQPQHF.

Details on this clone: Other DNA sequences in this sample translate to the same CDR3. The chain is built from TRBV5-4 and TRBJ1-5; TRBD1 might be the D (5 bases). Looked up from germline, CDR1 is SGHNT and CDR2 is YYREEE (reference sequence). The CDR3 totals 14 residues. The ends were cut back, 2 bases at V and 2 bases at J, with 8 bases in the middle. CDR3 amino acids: CASSFQGGNQPQHF. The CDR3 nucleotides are TGTGCCAGCAGCTTCCAGGGTGGCAATCAGCCCCAGCATTTT.

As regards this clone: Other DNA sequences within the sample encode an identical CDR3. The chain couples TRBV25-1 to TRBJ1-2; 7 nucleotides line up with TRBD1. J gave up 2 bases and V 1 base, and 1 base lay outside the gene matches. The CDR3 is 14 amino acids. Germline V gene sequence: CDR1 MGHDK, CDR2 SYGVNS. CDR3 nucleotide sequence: TGTGCCAGCAGTGAATCAGGGGGAAACTATGGCTACACCTTC. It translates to CASSESGGNYGYTF.

The CDR3 loop is CSVTGTSGRFSYNEQFF. The DNA for the CDR3 is TGCAGTGTCACCGGGACTAGCGGGAGGTTCTCCTACAATGAGCAGTTCTTC. The chain links TRBV29-1 to TRBJ2-1, with 15 bases identical to TRBD2. Germline CDR1 SQVTM, CDR2 ANQGSEA. CDR3 size: 17 residues.

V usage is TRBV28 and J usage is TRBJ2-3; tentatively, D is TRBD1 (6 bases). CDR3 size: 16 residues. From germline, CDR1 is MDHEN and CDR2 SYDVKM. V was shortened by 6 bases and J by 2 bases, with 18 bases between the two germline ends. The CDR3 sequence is CASSLGGLGVTDTQYF. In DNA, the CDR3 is TGTGCCAGCAGCTTAGGGGGTCTGGGCGTCACAGATACGCAGTATTTT.

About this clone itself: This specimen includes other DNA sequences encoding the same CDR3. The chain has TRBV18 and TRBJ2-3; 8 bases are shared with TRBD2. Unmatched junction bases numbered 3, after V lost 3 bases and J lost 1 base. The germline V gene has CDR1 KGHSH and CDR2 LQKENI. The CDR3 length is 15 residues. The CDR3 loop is CASSPGLVGTDTQYF. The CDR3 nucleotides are TGTGCCAGCTCACCGGGACTAGTCGGCACAGATACGCAGTATTTT.

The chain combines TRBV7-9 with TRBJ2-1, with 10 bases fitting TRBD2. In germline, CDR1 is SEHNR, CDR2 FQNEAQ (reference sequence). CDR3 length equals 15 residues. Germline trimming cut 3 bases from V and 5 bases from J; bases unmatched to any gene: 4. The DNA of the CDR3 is TGTGCCAGCAGCTTCGGACTAGCGGAGGACAATGAGCAGTTCTTC. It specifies CASSFGLAEDNEQFF.

In DNA, the CDR3 is TGTGCCAGCACGGGGGCAGGCCACCATTCTTCCTCCTACGAGCAGTACTTC. Amino acids: CASTGAGHHSSSYEQYF. The chain is built from TRBV2 and TRBJ2-7; D tentatively reads TRBD1 or TRBD2 (6 bases each). The CDR3 spans 17 residues. Germline loops: CDR1 SNHLY, CDR2 FYNNEI. V gave up 7 bases and J gave up 0 bases, with 22 bases separating them.

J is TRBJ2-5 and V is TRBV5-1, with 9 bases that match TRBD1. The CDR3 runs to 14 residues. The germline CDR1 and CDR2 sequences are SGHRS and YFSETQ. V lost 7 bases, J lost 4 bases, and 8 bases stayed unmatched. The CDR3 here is CASARDRAAETQYF. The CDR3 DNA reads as TGCGCCAGCGCGCGGGACAGGGCGGCAGAGACCCAGTACTTC. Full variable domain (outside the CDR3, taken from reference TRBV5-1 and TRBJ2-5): KAGVTQTPRYLIKTRGQQVTLSCSPISGHRSVSWYQQTPGQGLQFLFEYFSETQRNKGNFPGRFSGRQFSNSRSEMNVSTLELGDSALYLCASARDRAAETQYFGPGTRLLVL.

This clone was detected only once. The CDR3 DNA reads as TGCGCCAGCAGTCCCGATAGCGGGAGAGTTGATACGCAGTATTTT. Amino acid sequence: CASSPDSGRVDTQYF. This chain links TRBV10-2 with TRBJ2-3; 9 nucleotides match TRBD2. The CDR3 contains 15 residues. CDR1 WSHSY and CDR2 SAAADI come from the germline V gene. V lost 5 bases, J lost 6 bases, and 9 bases stayed unmatched.

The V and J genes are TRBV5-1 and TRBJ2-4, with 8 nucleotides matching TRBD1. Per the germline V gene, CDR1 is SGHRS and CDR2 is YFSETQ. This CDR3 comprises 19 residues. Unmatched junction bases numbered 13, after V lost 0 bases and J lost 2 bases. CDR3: CASSLDVSAGGFPKNIQYF. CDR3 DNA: TGCGCCAGCAGCTTGGACGTTTCGGCAGGGGGCTTTCCCAAAAACATTCAGTACTTC. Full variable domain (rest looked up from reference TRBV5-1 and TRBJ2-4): KAGVTQTPRYLIKTRGQQVTLSCSPISGHRSVSWYQQTPGQGLQFLFEYFSETQRNKGNFPGRFSGRQFSNSRSEMNVSTLELGDSALYLCASSLDVSAGGFPKNIQYFGAGTRLSVL.

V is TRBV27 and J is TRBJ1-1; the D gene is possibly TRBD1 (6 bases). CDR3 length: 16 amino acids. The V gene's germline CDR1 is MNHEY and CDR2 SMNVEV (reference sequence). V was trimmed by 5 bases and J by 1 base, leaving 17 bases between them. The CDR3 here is CASSIAYREGNTEAFF. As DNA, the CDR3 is TGTGCCAGCAGTATCGCATACAGGGAAGGGAACACTGAAGCTTTCTTT.

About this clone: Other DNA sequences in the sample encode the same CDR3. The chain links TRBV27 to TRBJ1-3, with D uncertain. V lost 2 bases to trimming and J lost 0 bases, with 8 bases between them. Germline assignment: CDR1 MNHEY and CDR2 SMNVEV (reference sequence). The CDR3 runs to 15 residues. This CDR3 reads CASSLDGNSGNTIYF. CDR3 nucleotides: TGTGCCAGCAGTTTAGACGGAAACTCTGGAAACACCATATATTTT.

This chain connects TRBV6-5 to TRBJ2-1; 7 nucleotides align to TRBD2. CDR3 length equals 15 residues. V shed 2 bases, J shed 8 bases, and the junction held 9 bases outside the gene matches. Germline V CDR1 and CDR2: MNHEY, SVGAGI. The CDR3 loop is CASSYGAGVGYEQFF. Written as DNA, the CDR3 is TGTGCCAGCAGTTACGGGGCGGGGGTTGGCTATGAGCAGTTCTTC.

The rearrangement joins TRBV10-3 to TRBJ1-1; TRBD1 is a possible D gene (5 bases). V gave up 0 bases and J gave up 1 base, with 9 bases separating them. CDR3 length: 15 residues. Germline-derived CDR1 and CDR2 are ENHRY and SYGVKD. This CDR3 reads CAISESQGGNTEAFF. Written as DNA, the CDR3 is TGTGCCATCAGTGAGTCGCAGGGAGGGAACACTGAAGCTTTCTTT.

DNA for the CDR3: TGTGCCAGCAGCTTAGGACAGGGGAGCTCTGGAAACACCATATATTTT. Amino acid sequence: CASSLGQGSSGNTIYF. The rearrangement joins TRBV13 to TRBJ1-3; 7 bases are a match to TRBD1. The length of the CDR3 is 16 residues. V gave up 0 bases and J gave up 0 bases; unmatched junction bases: 2. The germline V gene encodes CDR1 PRHDT and CDR2 FYEKMQ (reference sequence).

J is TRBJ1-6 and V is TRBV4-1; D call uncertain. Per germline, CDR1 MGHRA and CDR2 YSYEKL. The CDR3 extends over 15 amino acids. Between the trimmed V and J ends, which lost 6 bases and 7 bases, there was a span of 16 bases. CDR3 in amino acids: CASRLGQATNSPLHF. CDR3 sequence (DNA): TGCGCCAGCAGGCTTGGGCAGGCGACGAATTCACCCCTCCACTTT.

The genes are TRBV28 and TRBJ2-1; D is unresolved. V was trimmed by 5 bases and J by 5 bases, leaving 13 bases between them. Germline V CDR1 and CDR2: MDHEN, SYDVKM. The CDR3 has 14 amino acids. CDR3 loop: CASSIHGRDNEQFF. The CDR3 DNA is TGTGCCAGCAGTATCCATGGACGGGACAATGAGCAGTTCTTC.